The TCR beta chain described here comes from a study of cytomegalovirus exposure and HLA in healthy donors. Looking at the study overall: When 398 donors were genotyped, about 86% of them were found to fall in the Caucasian-associated ancestry cluster.

This CDR3 is built from 14 residues. Germline CDR1 MNHNY, CDR2 SVGAGI (reference sequence). The ends were cut back, 0 bases at V and 3 bases at J, with 8 bases in the middle. Study-level findings and limits: Sequence variants that were highly shared formed a cluster that was likely a sequencing artifact.

Of note for this clone: What it recognizes is unknown.

The PCR employed 60 Vbeta primers together with 13 Jbeta primers. TCRdb's copy holds only in-frame clones and misses some; the assay was immunoSEQ multiplex PCR. The repertoire includes approximately 140,000 clones, 70% to 80% of them detected once, and roughly 6.8% sits in the top ten. At the time of sampling, donors were nominally healthy, though unrecorded immune exposures were likely. The chain is built from TRBV6-6 and TRBJ1-2; D possibly corresponds to TRBD1 (5 bases). Material for sequencing was PBMCs. The TCR sequence derives from a man in his fifties in good health and CMV-seropositive. CDR3 coding DNA: TGTGCCAGCAGTTACTCTTCGACAGACTATGGCTACACCTTC. As protein: CASSYSSTDYGYTF.